The table lists the clone carrying this T cell receptor beta chain with many counts. What it binds is unknown. This sample is part of a study of identical twins. TCRdb reprocessed the 5' RACE reads via MiXCR and lists one record per CDR3 protein. The table lists 200,000 to 250,000 distinct CDR3 sequences, 6.5% to 8% of them singletons, with 13% to 15% in the top ten. Study observations and caveats: Modelling underestimated the level of out-of-frame TCR alpha sharing observed in monozygotic twins. Cord blood beta clonotypes that were abundant carried fewer insertions, and memory repertoires showed no such trend. The degree of excess twin sharing was weaker in beta out-of-frame sequences.

The CDR3 runs 13 residues. V was trimmed by 3 bases and J by 3 bases, leaving 12 bases between them. Germline V CDR1 and CDR2: SQVTM, ANQGSEA. The same data also went into a second study, on T cells expressing NK-cell markers.

The material sequenced was CD8+ T cells sorted from blood. The chain is built from TRBV29-1 and TRBJ2-7; D may be TRBD1 (6 bases). The source is a woman aged 18-29 years in good health. CDR3 nucleotide sequence: TGCAGCGTTGATTGGGGCAGGGGCTACGAGCAGTACTTC. Protein sequence: CSVDWGRGYEQYF.